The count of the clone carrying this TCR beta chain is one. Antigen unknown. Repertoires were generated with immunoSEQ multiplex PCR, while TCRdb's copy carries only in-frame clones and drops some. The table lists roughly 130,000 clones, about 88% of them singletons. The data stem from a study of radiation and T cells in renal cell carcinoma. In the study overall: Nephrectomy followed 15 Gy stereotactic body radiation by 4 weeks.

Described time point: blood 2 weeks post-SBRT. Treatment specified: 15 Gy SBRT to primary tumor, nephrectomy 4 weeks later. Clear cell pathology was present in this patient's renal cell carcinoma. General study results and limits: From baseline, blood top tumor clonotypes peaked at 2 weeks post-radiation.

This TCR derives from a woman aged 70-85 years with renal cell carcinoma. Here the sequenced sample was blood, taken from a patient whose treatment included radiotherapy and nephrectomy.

The CDR3 nucleotides are TGTGCCAGCACTAATACAGGAAGACGCTATGGCTACACCTTC. Protein: CASTNTGRRYGYTF. The chain uses TRBV28 and TRBJ1-2; tentative D call: TRBD1 (5 bases). Germline assignment: CDR1 MDHEN and CDR2 SYDVKM. The CDR3 has 14 residues. V dropped 7 bases and J dropped 4 bases, with 16 bases sitting between them.